The present entry profiles one T cell receptor (beta chain) with its context. Its target is not known. Amplification targeted TCR beta CDR3 regions from RNA transcripts. Researchers ran a first-round RT-PCR on the TCR CDR3 using the HTBI primer set. TCRdb itself ran the multiplex PCR reads through MiXCR, one entry per CDR3 protein. This sample has under 800,000 distinct CDR3 sequences; less than 15% occur once, and the top ten carry around 9.6%. The data were taken from a study of T cells in Graves' hyperthyroidism and ophthalmopathy. About the study: Peripheral blood was secured at the point of initial diagnosis, before any treatment. Regarding the study as a whole: The majority of expanded thyroid clonotypes above 0.001 also appeared in blood. In validation, the model predicted ophthalmopathy. These predictions came a median roughly six months before onset.

Out of roughly 10 ml of fresh peripheral blood came the PBMCs. The germline V gene has CDR1 SNHLY and CDR2 FYNNEI. The CDR3 contains 13 residues. Trimming left V 8 bases short and J 7 bases short, with 17 bases between. The receptor comes from a woman aged 18-29 years with Graves' hyperthyroidism. The J gene is TRBJ1-2, the V gene TRBV2, with D perhaps matching TRBD1 (5 bases). Sequenced: blood. The CDR3 region has the DNA TGTGCCAGCTGGGACCTACCTAGAGCTGGCTACACCTTC. Protein product: CASWDLPRAGYTF. Filled out from reference TRBV2 and TRBJ1-2, the complete variable domain reads EPEVTQTPSHQVTQMGQEVILRCVPISNHLYFYWYRQILGQKVEFLVSFYNNEISEKSEIFDDQFSVERPDGSNFTLKIRSTKLEDSAMYFCASWDLPRAGYTFGSGTRLTVV.